Listed below are T cell receptor beta chains from one sample, sequenced in a study of CD8+CD57+ T cells in acquired aplastic anemia. MiXCR, run by TCRdb on the reads, gives a single entry per CDR3 protein. The repertoire holds about half a million distinct CDR3 sequences, with about a third as singletons. The specimen was sorted CD4+, CD8+, or CD8+CD57+ T cells (not recorded which) from PBMCs. These receptors were collected from a human donor with aplastic anemia. Each CDR3 is given with its conserved first and last residue. A D gene is named only where the DNA matches it firmly. Clone size is not always given. Where it is, it says once, few, many or a class for expanded clones.

D gene: TRBD1; clone size: once; V gene: TRBV20-1; J gene: TRBJ2-5; CDR3 protein: CSARDRAPQYF; CDR3 DNA: TGCAGTGCTAGGGACAGGGCACCCCAGTACTTC
D gene: -; clone size: many; V gene: TRBV6-1; J gene: TRBJ1-2; CDR3 protein: CASKSWGNYGYTF; CDR3 DNA: TGTGCCAGTAAATCATGGGGAAACTATGGCTACACCTTC
D gene: TRBD2; clone size: -; V gene: TRBV9; J gene: TRBJ2-3; CDR3 protein: CASNGRLAGTTDTQYF; CDR3 DNA: TGTGCCAGCAACGGTAGACTAGCGGGTACCACAGATACGCAGTATTTT
D gene: TRBD1; clone size: many; V gene: TRBV20-1; J gene: TRBJ1-2; CDR3 protein: CSAKATQGLFGYTF; CDR3 DNA: TGCAGTGCCAAAGCGACACAGGGGTTGTTTGGCTACACCTTC
D gene: TRBD2; clone size: many; V gene: TRBV10-3; J gene: TRBJ2-1; CDR3 protein: CAISDHIAGGYNEQFF; CDR3 DNA: TGTGCCATCAGTGACCACATAGCGGGGGGCTATAATGAGCAGTTCTTC
D gene: -; clone size: few; V gene: TRBV6-1; J gene: TRBJ1-1; CDR3 protein: CAAGQTNTEAFF; CDR3 DNA: TGTGCCGCCGGACAGACCAACACTGAAGCTTTCTTT
D gene: TRBD2; clone size: -; V gene: TRBV5-1; J gene: TRBJ2-3; CDR3 protein: CASSLPGGSSTDTQYF; CDR3 DNA: TGCGCCAGCAGCTTGCCGGGGGGGTCTAGCACAGATACGCAGTATTTT
D gene: TRBD2; clone size: many; V gene: TRBV15; J gene: TRBJ2-7; CDR3 protein: CATSREGTSGTETYEQYF; CDR3 DNA: TGTGCCACCAGCAGAGAGGGGACTAGCGGAACGGAGACCTACGAGCAGTACTTC
D gene: TRBD1; clone size: few; V gene: TRBV9; J gene: TRBJ2-2; CDR3 protein: CASSVATGATGELFF; CDR3 DNA: TGTGCCAGCAGCGTAGCGACAGGGGCCACCGGGGAGCTGTTTTTT
D gene: TRBD1; clone size: many; V gene: TRBV7-9; J gene: TRBJ1-2; CDR3 protein: CASSFPDRGGGYTF; CDR3 DNA: TGTGCCAGCAGCTTTCCCGACAGGGGTGGTGGCTACACCTTC
D gene: -; clone size: few; V gene: TRBV5-1; J gene: TRBJ1-1; CDR3 protein: CASSLDGGSNTEAFF; CDR3 DNA: TGCGCCAGCAGCTTGGACGGGGGCTCGAACACTGAAGCTTTCTTT
D gene: -; clone size: -; V gene: TRBV19; J gene: TRBJ2-7; CDR3 protein: CASSIPRGGEQYF; CDR3 DNA: TGTGCCAGCAGTATCCCACGGGGTGGCGAGCAGTACTTC
D gene: TRBD1; clone size: few; V gene: TRBV7-7; J gene: TRBJ1-1; CDR3 protein: CASSLILSRLTGGTEAFF; CDR3 DNA: TGTGCTAGCAGCTTAATTCTCTCCCGATTGACAGGGGGCACTGAAGCTTTCTTT
D gene: TRBD2; clone size: few; V gene: TRBV2; J gene: TRBJ2-3; CDR3 protein: CASGRGTSADTQYF; CDR3 DNA: TGTGCCAGCGGGAGGGGGACTAGCGCAGATACGCAGTATTTT
D gene: TRBD1; clone size: few; V gene: TRBV10-3; J gene: TRBJ1-3; CDR3 protein: CASSKQTGAGNTIYF; CDR3 DNA: TGTGCCAGCAGTAAACAGACAGGGGCCGGAAACACCATATATTTT
D gene: -; clone size: many; V gene: TRBV5-6; J gene: TRBJ1-1; CDR3 protein: CASSFPANTEAFF; CDR3 DNA: TGTGCCAGCAGCTTTCCAGCGAACACTGAAGCTTTCTTT
D gene: -; clone size: -; V gene: TRBV7-2; J gene: TRBJ1-6; CDR3 protein: CASSLKAGDNSPLRF; CDR3 DNA: TGTGCCAGCAGCTTAAAGGCAGGGGATAATTCACCCCTCCGCTTT